This T cell receptor (beta chain) was retrieved from a study of cytomegalovirus exposure and HLA in healthy donors. Study results and caveats: Many donors carried some public TCRs, although rarity characterized most TCR sequences.

Sequencing used immunoSEQ multiplex PCR; TCRdb keeps in-frame clones, though not all of them. The data hold about 280,000 clones, with roughly 90% observed a single time. Germline values: CDR1 SGHVS, CDR2 FQNEAQ. The length of the CDR3 is 16 residues. Between the trimmed V and J ends, which lost 3 bases and 2 bases, there was a span of 14 bases. For this clone: Its antigen is unidentified.

The rearrangement links TRBV7-8 to TRBJ1-5; D is unclear. The source of this sequence is a woman between 18 and 30 years old in good health and CMV-seronegative. The sample comprised PBMCs. The CDR3 nucleotides are TGTGCCAGCAGCTTGAGGCCCCAACGGGGCAATCAGCCCCAGCATTTT. Protein product: CASSLRPQRGNQPQHF.